Included here is one T cell receptor beta chain sequence, with context. What it recognizes is unknown. The data originate from a study of CD8+CD57+ T cells in acquired aplastic anemia. Looking at the study overall: Sorting CD4+ and CD8+ cells gave DNA averaging roughly 3.5 ug. The study, taken as a whole, reports: CD8+ Simpson's diversity showed no significant patient-control difference. It was found that roughly 29 CD8+ CDR3 sequences were shared between patients and controls.

Germline loops: CDR1 DFQATT, CDR2 SNEGSKA (reference sequence). This CDR3 contains 13 residues. V shed 7 bases and J 1 base; nucleotides not matched to a gene: 6. The TCR beta profiling, which covered VDJ combination and CDR3 sequence, was carried out using genomic DNA as the template. A single record per CDR3 protein comes from TCRdb applying MiXCR to the reads. The sample contains about 220,000 distinct CDR3 sequences, around 32% of which appear only once. V and J are TRBV20-1 and TRBJ2-7; TRBD1 matches at 8 bases. The sequencing sample was made of sorted CD4+, CD8+, or CD8+CD57+ T cells (not recorded which) from PBMCs. The sequence was collected from a human donor in good health, serving as a control. CDR3 sequence reads: CSGKDRASYEQYF. The CDR3, as DNA: TGCAGTGGGAAGGACAGGGCGTCCTACGAGCAGTACTTC.